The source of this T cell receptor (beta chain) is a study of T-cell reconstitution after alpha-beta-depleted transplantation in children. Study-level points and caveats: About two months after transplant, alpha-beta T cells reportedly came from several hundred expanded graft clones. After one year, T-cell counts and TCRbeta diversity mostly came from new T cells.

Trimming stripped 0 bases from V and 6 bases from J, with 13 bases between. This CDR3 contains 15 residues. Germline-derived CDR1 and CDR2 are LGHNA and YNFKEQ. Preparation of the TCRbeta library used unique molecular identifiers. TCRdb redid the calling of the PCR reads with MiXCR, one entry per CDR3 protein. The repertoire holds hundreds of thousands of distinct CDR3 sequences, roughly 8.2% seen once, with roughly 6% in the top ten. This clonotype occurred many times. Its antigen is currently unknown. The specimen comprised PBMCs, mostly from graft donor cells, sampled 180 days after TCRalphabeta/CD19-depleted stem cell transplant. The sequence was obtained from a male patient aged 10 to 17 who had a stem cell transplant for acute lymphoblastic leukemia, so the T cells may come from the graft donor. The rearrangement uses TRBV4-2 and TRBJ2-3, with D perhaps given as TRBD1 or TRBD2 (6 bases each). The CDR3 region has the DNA TGTGCCAGCAGCCAAGAGAGGGGGGCGCGGGATACGCAGTATTTT. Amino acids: CASSQERGARDTQYF.